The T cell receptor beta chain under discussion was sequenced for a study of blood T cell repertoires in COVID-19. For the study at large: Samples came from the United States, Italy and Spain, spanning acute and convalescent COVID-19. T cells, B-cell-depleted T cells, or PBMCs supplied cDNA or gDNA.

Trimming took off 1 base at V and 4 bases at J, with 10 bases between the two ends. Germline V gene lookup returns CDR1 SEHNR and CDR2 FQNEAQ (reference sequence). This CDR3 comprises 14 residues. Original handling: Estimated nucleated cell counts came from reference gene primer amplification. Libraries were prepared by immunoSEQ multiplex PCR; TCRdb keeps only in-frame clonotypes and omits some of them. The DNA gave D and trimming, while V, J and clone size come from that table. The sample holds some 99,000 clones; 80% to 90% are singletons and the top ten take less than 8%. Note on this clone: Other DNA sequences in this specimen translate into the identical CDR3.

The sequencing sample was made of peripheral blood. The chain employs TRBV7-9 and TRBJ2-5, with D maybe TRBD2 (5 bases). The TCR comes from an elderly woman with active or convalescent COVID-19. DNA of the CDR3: TGTGCCAGCAGCTTAGGGCTAGGAGGAGAGACCCAGTACTTC. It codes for CASSLGLGGETQYF.